These 14 T cell receptor beta chains share one sample of origin, sequenced in a study of T cell repertoires in cytomegalovirus infection. The antigens of these receptors remain unknown. Each CDR3 protein is one row after TCRdb ran MiXCR on the reads. This table holds a few hundred thousand distinct CDR3 sequences, 33% found once. Sequences were derived from cultured PBMCs, sampled from culture after CMV antigen stimulation. Every receptor here comes from a human donor in good health (CMV status not recorded). Some clones in this sample may be carry-over from other donors' samples.

In DNA form, the CDR3 reads TGTGCCAGCAGTTACGGGAATACCCTGGGGACCCAGTACTTC. Translation gives CASSYGNTLGTQYF. The chain has TRBV6-5 and TRBJ2-5, with D unclear. V gave up 2 bases and J gave up 7 bases, with 14 bases separating them. This CDR3 comprises 14 residues. Germline CDR1 reads MNHEY; CDR2 reads SVGAGI.

This clonotype appeared a single time. The gene calls are TRBV4-3 and TRBJ2-1; TRBD2 matches at 11 bases. CDR1 LGHNA and CDR2 YSLEER come from the germline V gene. Losses at the gene ends were 0 bases for V and 8 bases for J; bases not matched to a gene: 6. This CDR3 has 16 residues. The CDR3 region has the DNA TGCGCCAGCAGCCAAGATCGTGGACTAGCGGGCGATGAGCAGTTCTTC. As protein: CASSQDRGLAGDEQFF.

The chain carries TRBV12-3 or TRBV12-4 and TRBJ2-1; TRBD1 might be the D (6 bases). CDR3 length: 12 residues. Trimming removed 9 bases from V and 9 bases from J, with 15 bases in between. In DNA, the CDR3 is TGTGCCAGGGGGGCCGGGCCGGTTGAGCAGTTCTTC. This sequence encodes CARGAGPVEQFF.

The chain recombines TRBV12-3 or TRBV12-4 with TRBJ2-6; perhaps D is TRBD1 or TRBD2 (5 bases each). The CDR3 has 16 amino acids. V was clipped by 8 bases and J by 0 bases, with 14 bases between them. The CDR3 protein is CASRRDAYSGANVLTF. The CDR3 coding sequence is TGTGCCAGCCGACGGGACGCCTACTCTGGGGCCAACGTCCTGACTTTC.

This clonotype was counted at least ten times. V gene TRBV7-2 combines with J gene TRBJ2-1, with 7 positions matching TRBD2. The germline V gene encodes CDR1 SGHTA and CDR2 FQGNSA. This CDR3 has 15 amino acids. The junction had 9 bases not matched to a gene; V was cut back by 2 bases and J by 8 bases. In DNA, the CDR3 is TGTGCCAGCAGCTTATACGTGGGAGGGCCATATGAGCAGTTCTTC. Protein sequence: CASSLYVGGPYEQFF.

This chain links TRBV6-1 with TRBJ1-2, with 7 bases fitting TRBD1. The J segment lost 5 bases and the V segment lost 6 bases, leaving 6 bases of the junction unmatched. Germline assignment: CDR1 MNHNS and CDR2 SASEGT. CDR3 length: 13 amino acids. The CDR3 reads CASRTGEGYGYTF. CDR3 in DNA: TGTGCCAGCAGAACAGGGGAAGGTTATGGCTACACCTTC.

This clonotype was observed many times. As DNA, the CDR3 is TGTGCCAGCAGCTTCCTCGGGACAGGGAGGTTTTCTGGAAACACCATATATTTT. Encoded protein: CASSFLGTGRFSGNTIYF. V usage is TRBV7-8 and J usage is TRBJ1-3; 9 positions match TRBD1. Germline CDR1 and CDR2: SGHVS and FQNEAQ. The CDR3 is 18 residues long. V was pared by 3 bases and J by 1 base, with 10 bases of the junction left unmatched.

The rearrangement joins TRBV7-9 to TRBJ2-7; 10 bases align to TRBD1. The V gene end was trimmed by 3 bases and the J gene end by 5 bases; junction bases not matched to a gene: 1. There are 13 residues in the CDR3. Per germline, CDR1 SEHNR and CDR2 FQNEAQ (reference sequence). CDR3 loop: CASSLDRGDEQYF. CDR3 sequence (DNA): TGTGCCAGCAGCTTGGACAGGGGGGACGAGCAGTACTTC. The whole variable domain, filled in from reference TRBV7-9 and TRBJ2-7, reads DTGVSQNPRHKITKRGQNVTFRCDPISEHNRLYWYRQTLGQGPEFLTYFQNEAQLEKSRLLSDRFSAERPKGSFSTLEIQRTEQGDSAMYLCASSLDRGDEQYFGPGTRLTVT.

CDR3 in amino acids: CASSLWTSYEQYF. Here the CDR3 DNA reads TGTGCCAGCAGCCTATGGACCTCCTACGAGCAGTACTTC. The rearrangement links TRBV7-2 to TRBJ2-7; no clear D gene. This CDR3 spans 13 amino acids. The germline gives CDR1 SGHTA, CDR2 FQGNSA. Trimming took 5 bases from V and 0 from J, leaving 8 bases between them.

The chain employs TRBV10-3 and TRBJ1-3; D not resolved. CDR1 ENHRY and CDR2 SYGVKD come from the germline V gene. Trimming shortened V by 7 bases and J by 2 bases, and 6 bases separated the two germline ends. The CDR3 extends over 12 amino acids. The CDR3 DNA reads TGTGCCATCAAACAGCCTGGAAACACCATATATTTT. It encodes CAIKQPGNTIYF.

This sequence joins TRBV27 and TRBJ2-7; possibly TRBD1 for D (6 bases). Germline CDR1 and CDR2: MNHEY and SMNVEV (reference sequence). Trimming cost V 6 bases and J 1 base, with 10 bases left between them. This CDR3 has 13 residues. The CDR3 loop reads CASREQGSYEQYV. The CDR3 region has the DNA TGTGCCAGCAGGGAACAGGGATCCTACGAGCAGTACGTC.

The table lists this clonotype with a few counts. The genes are TRBV20-1 and TRBJ2-3; the match to TRBD2 covers 10 bases. Per germline, CDR1 DFQATT and CDR2 SNEGSKA (reference sequence). The CDR3 is made up of 15 amino acids. Trimming removed 4 bases from V and 0 bases from J; junction bases left unmatched: 4. The CDR3 here is CSAINSGRSTDTQYF. The CDR3 DNA is TGCAGTGCTATTAATAGCGGGAGGAGCACAGATACGCAGTATTTT.

This chain connects TRBV10-3 to TRBJ2-1; 8 positions agree with TRBD2. This CDR3 region has 16 residues. Losses at the gene ends were 1 base for V and 2 bases for J; bases not matched to a gene: 4. Looked up from germline, CDR1 is ENHRY and CDR2 is SYGVKD. The CDR3 region is CAISEFLTSAYNEQFF. The CDR3 DNA sequence: TGTGCCATCAGTGAGTTTTTGACTAGCGCCTACAATGAGCAGTTCTTC.

A few counts support this clonotype. The chain recombines TRBV28 with TRBJ2-4; the match to TRBD2 covers 8 bases. CDR1 and CDR2 (germline): MDHEN, SYDVKM. This CDR3 is 14 amino acids long. V gave up 5 bases and J gave up 8 bases; unmatched junction bases: 8. The CDR3: CASSRAGVIDIQYF. The DNA for the CDR3 is TGTGCCAGCAGTAGAGCGGGAGTAATTGACATTCAGTACTTC.